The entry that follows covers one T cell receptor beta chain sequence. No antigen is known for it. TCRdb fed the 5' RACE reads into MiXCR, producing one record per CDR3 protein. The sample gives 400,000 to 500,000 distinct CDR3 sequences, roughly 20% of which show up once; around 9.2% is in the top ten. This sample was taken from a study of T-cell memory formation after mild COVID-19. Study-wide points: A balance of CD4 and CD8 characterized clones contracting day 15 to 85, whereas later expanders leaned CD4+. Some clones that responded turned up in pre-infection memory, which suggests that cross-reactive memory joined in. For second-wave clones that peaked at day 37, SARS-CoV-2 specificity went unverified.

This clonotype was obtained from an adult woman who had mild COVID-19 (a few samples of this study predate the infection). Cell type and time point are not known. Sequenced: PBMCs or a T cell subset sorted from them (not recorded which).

The CDR3 is CASSLLPGAAEAFF. The CDR3 DNA reads TGTGCCAGCAGTTTACTACCTGGGGCGGCTGAAGCTTTCTTT. The chain has TRBV27 and TRBJ1-1; weak D call: TRBD1 (5 bases). V shed 2 bases and J shed 6 bases, with 13 bases lying between them. The CDR3 runs 14 residues. Germline values: CDR1 MNHEY, CDR2 SMNVEV (reference sequence).